The next 8 T cell receptor beta chains were all read from a single sample in a study of preoperative IRX-2 immunotherapy in early breast cancer. Sample treatment: preoperative locoregional IRX-2 cytokine immunotherapy. Assay: immunoSEQ multiplex PCR; the TCRdb copy retains only in-frame clones and omits some. The sample records 1,500 or so clones, roughly 60% being singletons. This specimen consisted of tumor tissue, obtained before IRX-2 immunotherapy. The receptors were sampled from a human donor with breast cancer.

The chain uses TRBV12-5 and TRBJ1-5; no clear D. CDR1 and CDR2 (germline): LGHNT, FRNRAP. The CDR3 spans 13 residues. Trimming took off 2 bases at V and 6 bases at J, with 8 bases between the two ends. The CDR3 loop reads CASGLSRTQPQHF. CDR3 sequence (DNA): TGTGCTAGTGGTTTGTCGAGGACTCAGCCCCAGCATTTT.

The CDR3 spells CASSQGQRPYGYTF. CDR3 coding DNA: TGTGCCAGCAGCCAAGGACAGAGACCCTATGGCTACACCTTC. The chain has TRBV11-3 and TRBJ1-2, with D maybe TRBD1 (6 bases). The CDR3 extends over 14 amino acids. The V end lost 5 bases, the J end lost 4 bases, and 14 bases lay between the germline ends. The germline gives CDR1 SGHNT, CDR2 YENEEA. Using reference TRBV11-3 and TRBJ1-2 for the parts outside the CDR3, the full variable domain is EAGVVQSPRYKIIEKKQPVAFWCNPISGHNTLYWYLQNLGQGPELLIRYENEEAVDDSQLPKDRFSAERLKGVDSTLKIQPAELGDSAVYLCASSQGQRPYGYTFGSGTRLTVV.

V and J are TRBV6-8 and TRBJ2-5, with 7 bases lining up with TRBD1. The CDR3 has 17 amino acids. V gave up 7 bases and J gave up 4 bases; unmatched junction bases: 18. Germline V gene lookup returns CDR1 MNHGY and CDR2 SAAAGT. The CDR3 DNA reads as TGTGCCAGCATACCGGGACAGTTACATCCGGCCAGAGAGACCCAGTACTTC. This gives the protein CASIPGQLHPARETQYF.

This rearrangement joins TRBV27 to TRBJ1-6, with D possibly matching TRBD1 (6 bases). The germline V gene encodes CDR1 MNHEY and CDR2 SMNVEV (reference sequence). This CDR3 contains 16 residues. V gave up 2 bases and J gave up 10 bases, with 18 bases separating them. Written as DNA, the CDR3 is TGTGCCAGCAGTTTAGGGGCAGGGGATAGAAAATCACCCCTCCACTTT. Protein: CASSLGAGDRKSPLHF.

The V call is TRBV11-3, the J call TRBJ2-5; 8 bases map to TRBD2. The CDR3 has 15 residues. Germline V gene data show CDR1 as SGHNT and CDR2 as YENEEA. V trimming: 4 bases; J trimming: 2 bases; junction bases outside the gene matches: 6. Here the CDR3 reads CASSSGAGAQETQYF. The CDR3 coding sequence is TGTGCCAGCAGCTCTGGAGCGGGGGCTCAAGAGACCCAGTACTTC. Drawing the rest from reference TRBV11-3 and TRBJ2-5, the complete variable domain is EAGVVQSPRYKIIEKKQPVAFWCNPISGHNTLYWYLQNLGQGPELLIRYENEEAVDDSQLPKDRFSAERLKGVDSTLKIQPAELGDSAVYLCASSSGAGAQETQYFGPGTRLLVL.

V and J are TRBV10-3 and TRBJ1-6; D is uncertain. Germline CDR1 ENHRY, CDR2 SYGVKD. The V end lost 4 bases, the J end lost 8 bases, and 12 bases lay between the germline ends. The CDR3 contains 14 residues. CDR3 coding DNA: TGTGCCATCAGTGTGGCAGAGAAGGATTCACCCCTCCACTTT. This codes for CAISVAEKDSPLHF.

The chain is built from TRBV6-8 and TRBJ1-2; the D gene is possibly TRBD1 (5 bases). The CDR3 is made up of 15 amino acids. Deletions cut 5 bases from V and 4 bases from J, with 17 bases between. Germline CDR1 is MNHGY and CDR2 is SAAAGT. The DNA for the CDR3 is TGTGCCAGCAGTGGGTATGTCTCAGGGACCTATGGCTACACCTTC. Translation gives CASSGYVSGTYGYTF.

This clone was seen only a few times. The chain couples TRBV6-8 to TRBJ1-1; 8 nucleotides agree with TRBD1. This CDR3 has 13 amino acids. Germline trimming cut 7 bases from V and 8 bases from J; bases unmatched to any gene: 9. The germline gives CDR1 MNHGY, CDR2 SAAAGT. The CDR3: CASTLPGGKEAFF. DNA for the CDR3: TGTGCCAGCACCTTACCAGGGGGCAAAGAAGCTTTCTTT.